The clone carrying this T cell receptor (beta chain) was counted at least ten times. The antigen is undetermined. The data were obtained in a study of response to subunit inactivated influenza vaccine. General study results and limits: The study's authors posited that every seasonal influenza vaccination enlists few new T cells.

A single record per CDR3 protein comes from TCRdb applying MiXCR to the RT-PCR reads. The table shows some 500,000 distinct CDR3 sequences, with over 10% occurring only once. This TCR derives from a man aged 50-60 years who received an inactivated influenza vaccine. The sequences come from PBMCs from blood, collected 45 days after vaccination.

CDR3 nucleotides: TGCAGTGCTGCGGGACAGGTGGTAAAGACCCAGTACTTC. Protein: CSAAGQVVKTQYF. The J gene is TRBJ2-5, the V gene TRBV20-1, with 8 nucleotides matching TRBD1. V dropped 5 bases and J dropped 6; count of bases not matched to a gene: 8. The germline CDR1 and CDR2 sequences are DFQATT and SNEGSKA (reference sequence). CDR3 length equals 13 residues.